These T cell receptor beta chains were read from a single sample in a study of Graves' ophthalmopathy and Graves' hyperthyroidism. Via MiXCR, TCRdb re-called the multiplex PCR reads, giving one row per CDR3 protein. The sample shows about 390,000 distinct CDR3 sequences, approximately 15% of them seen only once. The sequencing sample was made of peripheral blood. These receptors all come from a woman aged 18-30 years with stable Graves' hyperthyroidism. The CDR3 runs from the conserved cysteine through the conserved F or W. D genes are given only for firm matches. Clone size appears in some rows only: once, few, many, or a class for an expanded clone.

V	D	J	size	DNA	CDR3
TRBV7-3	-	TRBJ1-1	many	TGTGCCAGCAGCTTAACGGGGTCTATGATATCTGAAGCTTTCTTT	CASSLTGSMISEAFF
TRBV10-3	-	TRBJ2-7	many	TGTGCCATCAGTGTCGTCAGCTCCTACGAGCAGTACTTC	CAISVVSSYEQYF
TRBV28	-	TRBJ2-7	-	TGTGCCAGCAGTTTAGGCAGGTTCGACTCCTACGAGCAGTACTTC	CASSLGRFDSYEQYF
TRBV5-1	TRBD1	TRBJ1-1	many	TGCGCCAGCAGCTTGGGCTTTGACAGACAGGGCACTGAAGCTTTCTTT	CASSLGFDRQGTEAFF
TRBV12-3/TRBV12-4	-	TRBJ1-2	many	TGTGCCAGCACCGCCGGGAGTTTAAACTATGGCTACACCTTC	CASTAGSLNYGYTF
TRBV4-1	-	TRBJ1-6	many	TGCGCCAGCAGCCAAGAAGCGCTAAATTCACCCCTCCACTTT	CASSQEALNSPLHF
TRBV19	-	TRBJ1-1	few	TGTGCCAGTAGTTGGGGGAGTGGGAACACTGAAGCTTTCTTT	CASSWGSGNTEAFF
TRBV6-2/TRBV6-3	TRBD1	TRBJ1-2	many	TGTGCCAGCAGGGCGGACAGGGGTGGTGGCTACACCTTC	CASRADRGGGYTF
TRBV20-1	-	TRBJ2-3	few	TGCAGTGCTTTTAGCGTTGACACAGATACGCAGTATTTT	CSAFSVDTDTQYF
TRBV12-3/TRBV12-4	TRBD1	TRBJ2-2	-	TGTGCCAGCAGCTCCCGGACAGGGGGCGCCCCGGCCGGGGAGCTGTTTTTT	CASSSRTGGAPAGELFF
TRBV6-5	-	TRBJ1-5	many	TGTGCCAGCAGTTCCCTGGCGAGGGGACGGTATCAGCCCCAGCATTTT	CASSSLARGRYQPQHF
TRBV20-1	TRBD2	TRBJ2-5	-	TGCAGTGCTAGTATAGCGGGGGGGCTATTTCAAGAGACCCAGTACTTC	CSASIAGGLFQETQYF
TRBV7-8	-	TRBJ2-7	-	TGTGCCAGCGGCTTAGGAAGGAGCCGGGGTAACGAGCAGTACTTC	CASGLGRSRGNEQYF
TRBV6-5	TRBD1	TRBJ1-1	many	TGTGCCAGCAGACAGGGGCCAATGAACACTGAAGCTTTCTTT	CASRQGPMNTEAFF
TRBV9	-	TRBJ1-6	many	TGTGCCAGCAGCGTAGATAAGGGGAGCTCCTATAATTCACCCCTCCACTTT	CASSVDKGSSYNSPLHF
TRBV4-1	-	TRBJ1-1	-	TGCGCCAGCAGCCAAGTCCACAGGAACACTGAAGCTTTCTTT	CASSQVHRNTEAFF
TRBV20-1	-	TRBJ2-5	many	TGCAGTGCTAGAGGGGTGGGGCAAGAGACCCAGTACTTC	CSARGVGQETQYF
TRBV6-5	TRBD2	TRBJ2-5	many	TGTGCCAGCAGAAAGGGACTAGCGGGGGGACTAGAGACCCAGTACTTC	CASRKGLAGGLETQYF
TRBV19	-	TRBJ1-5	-	TGTGCCAGTAGTATTAGCGAGACAGGCAATCAGCCCCAGCATTTT	CASSISETGNQPQHF
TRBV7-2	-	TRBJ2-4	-	TGTGCCAGCAGCTTAGAGGGCGGGGCCGGAGGAAACATTAAGTACTTC	CASSLEGGAGGNIKYF
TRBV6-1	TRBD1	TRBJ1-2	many	TGTGCCAGCAGTGAACAGGGGGCTCGCTATGGCTACACCTTC	CASSEQGARYGYTF
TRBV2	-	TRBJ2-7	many	TGTGCCAGCAGTGAATCCCCCCCGGGGAGCTCCTACGAGCAGTACTTC	CASSESPPGSSYEQYF
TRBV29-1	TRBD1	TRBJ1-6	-	TGCATCGTGGGGACAGGGACCGATTCACCCCTCCACTTT	CIVGTGTDSPLHF
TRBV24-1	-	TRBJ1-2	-	TGTGCCACCAGTGATTCCAACTGGCTGGGCTATGGCTACACCTTC	CATSDSNWLGYGYTF
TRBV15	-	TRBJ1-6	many	TGTGCCACCAGCAGAGATCCTGGGGGAAATCGTTCACCCCTCCACTTT	CATSRDPGGNRSPLHF
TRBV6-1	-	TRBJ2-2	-	TGTGCCAGCAGGGCGACCGCAGAACGGATCTGGGAGCTGTTTTTT	CASRATAERIWELFF
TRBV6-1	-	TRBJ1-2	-	TGTGCCAGCAGTGATAGGAACAGGGCTTATGGCTACACCTTC	CASSDRNRAYGYTF
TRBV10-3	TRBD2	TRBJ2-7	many	TGTGCCATCAGTGAAGGGCTAGCGGGGGGCCAACAAGCCTACGAGCAGTACTTC	CAISEGLAGGQQAYEQYF
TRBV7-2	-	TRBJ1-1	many	TGTGCCAGCAGCAGCTTAGGGAGGGGGTCCGAACGAGCTTTCTTT	CASSSLGRGSERAFF
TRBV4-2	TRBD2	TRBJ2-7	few	TGTGCCAGCAGGAAGACTAGCGGGGGGGCTGATGAGCAGTACTTC	CASRKTSGGADEQYF
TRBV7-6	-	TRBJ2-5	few	TGTGCCAGCAGCTCGGAGGTGCGGGAGACCCAGTACTTC	CASSSEVRETQYF
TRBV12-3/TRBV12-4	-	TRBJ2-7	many	TGTGCCAGCAGCCCTTTCGGGATAGGGGCCTCCTACGAGCAGTACTTC	CASSPFGIGASYEQYF
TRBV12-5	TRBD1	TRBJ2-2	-	TGTGCTACCAGGACAGGGGCCGGCACCGGGGAGATGTTTTTT	CATRTGAGTGEMFF
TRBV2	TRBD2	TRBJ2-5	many	TGTGCCAGCAGCACCGGGACTAGGGGGGAGACCCAGTACTTC	CASSTGTRGETQYF
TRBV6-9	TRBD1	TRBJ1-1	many	TGTGCCAGCAGTTATTACCGGGACAGGGCTGAGGGTACTGAAGCTTTCTTT	CASSYYRDRAEGTEAFF
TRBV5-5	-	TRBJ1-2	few	TGTGCCAGCAGCTTGCGAGGGAGAGCCGGCTACACCTTC	CASSLRGRAGYTF
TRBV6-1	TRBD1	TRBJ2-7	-	TGTGCCAGCAGCCCAAACAGGGGCCACGAGCAGTACTTC	CASSPNRGHEQYF
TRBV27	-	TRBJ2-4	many	TGTGCCAGCAGTACGCGACAGGCTACGAGCGGGGAAAGCATTCAGTACTTC	CASSTRQATSGESIQYF
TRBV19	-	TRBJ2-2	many	TGTGCCAGTAGTATAGTGGCCGGGGGCGGCACCGGGGAGCTGTTTTTT	CASSIVAGGGTGELFF
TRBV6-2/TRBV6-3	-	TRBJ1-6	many	TGTGCCAGCTTCCAGGGAAGGGGGTCTAATTCACCCCTCCACTTT	CASFQGRGSNSPLHF
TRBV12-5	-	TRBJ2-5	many	TGTGCTAGTGCCCACTTGGGGGAGACCCAGTACTTC	CASAHLGETQYF
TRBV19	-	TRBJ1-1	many	TGTGCCAGTACCGGTTTTGGTTGGGAAGCTTTCTTT	CASTGFGWEAFF
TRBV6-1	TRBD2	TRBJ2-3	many	TGTGCCAGCAGTCCTTTTAGCGGGGGGATAGATACGCAGTATTTT	CASSPFSGGIDTQYF
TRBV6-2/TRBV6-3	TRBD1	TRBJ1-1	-	TGTGCCAGCATCGGGCCACGGGATGAAGGGGGCTACCTCATGGCTGAAGCTTTCTTT	CASIGPRDEGGYLMAEAFF
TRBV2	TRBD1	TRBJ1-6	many	TGTGCCAGCAGTAAGGACAGGGGGCGAGGCTCACCCCTCCACTTT	CASSKDRGRGSPLHF
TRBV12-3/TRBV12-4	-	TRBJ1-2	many	TGTGCCAGCAGTTTATTCACCGCAGGGGCGGGAGGCTACACCTTC	CASSLFTAGAGGYTF
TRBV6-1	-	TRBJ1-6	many	TGTGCCAGCACCTTTGCCGGGACCCTTTATAATTCACCCCTCCACTTT	CASTFAGTLYNSPLHF
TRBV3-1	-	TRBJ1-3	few	TGTGCCAGCAGCCACCACGACAGGGGAAACACCATATATTTT	CASSHHDRGNTIYF
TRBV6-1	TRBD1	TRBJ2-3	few	TGTGCCAGCAGTGAACAACAGGGGGCTAGCACAGATACGCAGTATTTT	CASSEQQGASTDTQYF
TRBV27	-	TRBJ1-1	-	TGTGCCAGCAGTTTATTTCAACACTACAGGGCCACTGAAGCTTTCTTT	CASSLFQHYRATEAFF
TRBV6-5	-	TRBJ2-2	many	TGTGCCAGCAGTACCTCGAACACCGGGGAGCTGTTTTTT	CASSTSNTGELFF
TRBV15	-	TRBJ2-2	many	TGTGCCACCAGCAGAGATTACCCCGGGGAGCTGTTTTTT	CATSRDYPGELFF
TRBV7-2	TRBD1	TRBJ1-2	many	TGTGCCAGCAGCATCCGGGACAGCGAAGTTTACTATGGCTACACCTTC	CASSIRDSEVYYGYTF
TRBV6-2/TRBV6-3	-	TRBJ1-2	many	TGTGCCAGCAGAGCCAACAATTCCCCGAATAACTATGGCTACACCTTC	CASRANNSPNNYGYTF
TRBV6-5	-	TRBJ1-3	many	TGTGCCAGCAGTTACTTCAGGGGCGACGGAAACACCATATATTTT	CASSYFRGDGNTIYF
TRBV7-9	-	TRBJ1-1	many	TGTGCCAGCAGCTTTACTCGGCAAATGAACACTGAAGCTTTCTTT	CASSFTRQMNTEAFF
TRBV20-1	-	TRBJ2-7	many	TGCAGTGCTGTAAAGGGAGCACCCTCCTACGAGCAGTACTTC	CSAVKGAPSYEQYF